Detailed here is one TCR beta chain. A library of TCRbeta sequences, prepared with unique molecular identifiers, was generated. TCRdb ran MiXCR on the PCR reads and lists one entry per CDR3 protein. Of about 640,000 distinct CDR3 sequences in the sample, about 15% were seen once. This sample is drawn from a study of T-cell reconstitution after alpha-beta-depleted transplantation in children. This clonotype was sampled from a human donor who donated a stem cell graft to a child with acute myeloid leukemia. The specimen comprised PBMCs from the stem cell graft donor, sampled from the stem cell graft.

The CDR3 loop reads CASSFGDSTYGYTF. The CDR3 DNA follows: TGTGCCAGCAGTTTTGGGGACAGCACCTATGGCTACACCTTC. This chain uses TRBV12-3 or TRBV12-4 with TRBJ1-2, with 7 bases lining up with TRBD1. This CDR3 region has 14 residues. The trim removed 3 bases at V and 4 bases at J, leaving 5 bases unmatched.